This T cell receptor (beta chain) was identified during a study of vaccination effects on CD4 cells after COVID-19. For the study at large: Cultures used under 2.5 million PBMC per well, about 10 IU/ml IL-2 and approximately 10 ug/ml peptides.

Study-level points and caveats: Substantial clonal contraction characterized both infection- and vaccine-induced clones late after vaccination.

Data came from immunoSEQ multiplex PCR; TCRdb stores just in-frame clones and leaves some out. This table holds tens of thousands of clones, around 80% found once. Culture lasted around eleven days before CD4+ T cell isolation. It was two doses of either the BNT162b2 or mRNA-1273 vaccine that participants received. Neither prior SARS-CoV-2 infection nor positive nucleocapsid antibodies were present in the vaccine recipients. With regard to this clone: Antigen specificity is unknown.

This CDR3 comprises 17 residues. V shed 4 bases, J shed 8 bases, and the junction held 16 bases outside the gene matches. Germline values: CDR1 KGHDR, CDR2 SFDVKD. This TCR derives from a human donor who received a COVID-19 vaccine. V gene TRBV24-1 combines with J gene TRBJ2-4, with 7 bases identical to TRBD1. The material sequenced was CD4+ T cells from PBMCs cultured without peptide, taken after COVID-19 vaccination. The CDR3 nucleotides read TGTGCCACCAGTGAATCTGGACAGGTGGGGCGCCTGGACATTCAGTACTTC. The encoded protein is CATSESGQVGRLDIQYF.